This T cell receptor beta chain emerged from a study of CD8+CD57+ T cells in acquired aplastic anemia (dated 2018 in TCRdb). For context, the study as a whole: On average, sorted CD4+ and CD8+ cells yielded around 3.5 ug of extracted DNA, with a range of 0.2 to 27.4 ug. CD8+CD57+ expansion was defined as a frequency above the mean frequency observed in healthy subjects. Overall study outcomes, separate from this receptor: CD8+ Simpson's diversity did not differ significantly between patients and healthy controls (P=0.060). Although under 35 CD8+ CDR3 sequences were shared by patients and controls, these sequences appeared highly expressed in patients and within the immunodominant clones of patients.

This clonotype showed up just once. Its specific antigen is unknown. Per-nucleotide qualities are absent, and no much larger clonotype sits a single base away. One read provides weak support. Reading from cysteine to phenylalanine, the CDR3 counts 17 amino acids. Here the CDR3 DNA is all that survives: 51 bases in frame from base 1. In the germline V gene, CDR1 corresponds to SGHDT and CDR2 to YYEEEE. The trim is 4 bases for V and 0 bases for J, with a gap of 18 bases between the germline ends. Flow cytometry had shown CD8+CD57+ cell expansion in the patients selected for sequencing. All patients had severe acquired aplastic anemia diagnosed by International Study of Aplastic Anemia and Agranulocytosis and Camitta criteria. No therapy had been received by the patients at the time of blood sampling. In this study, sorted CD4+ and CD8+ T cells from the blood of healthy subjects and of severe aplastic anemia patients had their TCR repertoires deep-sequenced. Patients were enrolled in the USA under clinicaltrials.gov protocols 00001620, 01623167, 00001397, 00071045, 00081523 and 00961064. Ficoll-Paque density gradient centrifugation was used to isolate peripheral blood mononuclear cells. Before DNA extraction, CD4+ and CD8+ T cells were sorted with FACS or magnetic beads.

TCR beta VDJ combination and CDR3 sequence profiling used genomic DNA as the template. An Illumina HiSeq 2000 was the platform used for TCR repertoire sequencing. From the authors' description of their analysis: TRBV/TRBJ rearrangement plots, CDR3 size and DJ length profiles, and Simpson's diversity index were used to assess repertoires. The immunodominant clone was defined as the most abundant DNA sequence in deep sequencing data. CDR3 amino acid sequences were screened for sharing across subjects and were compared with published repertoires and the VDJdb database. The public reads were reanalyzed by TCRdb: fastp trimming at Q25, MiXCR alignment, in-frame beta chains only. Each entry merges the rows of one CDR3 protein and shows their most common DNA and genes. The authors' filters were not applied to this entry. The sample has about 120,000 distinct CDR3 sequences on record, 50% to 70% of them singletons. Around 29% of the sample is held by the ten biggest clonotypes.

This TCR was recovered from a human donor with aplastic anemia. The receptor chain draws on TRBV5-6 and TRBJ2-3; TRBD2 could be the D gene, as 5 bases match. The sample comprised sorted CD4+, CD8+, or CD8+CD57+ T cells (not recorded which) from PBMCs. This receptor has the CDR3 CASSASGSAASTDTQYF. The DNA sequence follows: TGTGCCAGCAGCGCAAGCGGATCAGCGGCTAGCACAGATACGCAGTATTTT.